This entry lists 2 T cell receptor beta chains sequenced from one sample in a study of blood T cell repertoires in COVID-19. The table came from immunoSEQ multiplex PCR; TCRdb's copy has only in-frame clones and leaves some out. The sample holds some 260,000 clones; 85% to 95% are singletons and the top ten take 1.9%. The source material was PBMCs or T cells enriched from blood (not recorded which). These receptors were obtained from a woman younger than 35 who had recovered from COVID-19.

The chain uses TRBV4-3 and TRBJ2-5, with 9 bases aligning to TRBD2. The CDR3 length is 18 residues. After removal of 0 bases from V and 5 bases from J, the junction contained 13 bases not matched to a gene. In germline, CDR1 is LGHNA, CDR2 YSLEER. CDR3 coding DNA: TGCGCCAGCAGCCAAGACCTCGGCAGAGGGACTAGCCCCGAGACCCAGTACTTC. It translates to CASSQDLGRGTSPETQYF.

The chain couples TRBV10-3 to TRBJ1-1; TRBD1 aligns across 8 bases. V was pared by 10 bases and J by 6 bases, with 19 bases of the junction left unmatched. The CDR3 loop spans 16 amino acids. CDR1 is ENHRY and CDR2 is SYGVKD in the germline V gene. The CDR3 nucleotides are TGTGCCACCGAGGAAAAGAGTGGACAGGGTCGACCTGAAGCTTTCTTT. It is translated as CATEEKSGQGRPEAFF.